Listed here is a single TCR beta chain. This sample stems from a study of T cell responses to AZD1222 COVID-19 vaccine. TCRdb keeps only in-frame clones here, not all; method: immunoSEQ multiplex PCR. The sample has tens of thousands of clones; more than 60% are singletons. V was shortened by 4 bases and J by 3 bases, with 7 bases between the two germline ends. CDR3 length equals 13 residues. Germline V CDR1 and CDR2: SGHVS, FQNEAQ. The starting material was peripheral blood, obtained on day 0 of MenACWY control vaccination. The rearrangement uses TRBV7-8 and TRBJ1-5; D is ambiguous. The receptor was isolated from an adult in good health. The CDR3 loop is CASSYGHNQPQHF. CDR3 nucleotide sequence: TGTGCCAGCAGCTACGGGCACAATCAGCCCCAGCATTTT.